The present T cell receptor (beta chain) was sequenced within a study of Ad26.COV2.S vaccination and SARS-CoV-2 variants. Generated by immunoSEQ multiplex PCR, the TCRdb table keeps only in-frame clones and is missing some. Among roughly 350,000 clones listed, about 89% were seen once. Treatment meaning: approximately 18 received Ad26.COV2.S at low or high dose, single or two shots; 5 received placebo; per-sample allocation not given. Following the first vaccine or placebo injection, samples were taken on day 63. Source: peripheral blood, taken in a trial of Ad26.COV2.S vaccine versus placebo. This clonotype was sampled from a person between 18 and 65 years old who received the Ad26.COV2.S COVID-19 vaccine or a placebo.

This CDR3 reads CASNGYNEQFF. Here the CDR3 DNA reads TGTGCCAGCAATGGGTACAATGAGCAGTTCTTC. V and J are TRBV27 and TRBJ2-1; D is undetermined. The CDR3 totals 11 residues. Germline V gene sequence: CDR1 MNHEY, CDR2 SMNVEV (reference sequence). Trimming removed 7 bases from V and 4 bases from J, with 5 bases in between.